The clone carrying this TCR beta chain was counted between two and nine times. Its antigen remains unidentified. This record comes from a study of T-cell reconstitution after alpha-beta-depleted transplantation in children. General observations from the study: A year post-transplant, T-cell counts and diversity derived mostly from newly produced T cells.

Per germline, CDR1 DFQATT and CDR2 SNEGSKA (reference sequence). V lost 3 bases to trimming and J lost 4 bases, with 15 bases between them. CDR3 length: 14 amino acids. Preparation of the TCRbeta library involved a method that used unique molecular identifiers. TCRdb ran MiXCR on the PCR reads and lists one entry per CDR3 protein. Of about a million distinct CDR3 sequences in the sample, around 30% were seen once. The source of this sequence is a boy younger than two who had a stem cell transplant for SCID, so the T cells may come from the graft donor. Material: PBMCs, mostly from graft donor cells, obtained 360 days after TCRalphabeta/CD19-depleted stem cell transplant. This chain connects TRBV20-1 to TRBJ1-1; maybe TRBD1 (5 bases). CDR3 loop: CSASDLRRGTEAFF. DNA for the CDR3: TGCAGTGCTAGTGACCTGCGAAGGGGCACTGAAGCTTTCTTT.